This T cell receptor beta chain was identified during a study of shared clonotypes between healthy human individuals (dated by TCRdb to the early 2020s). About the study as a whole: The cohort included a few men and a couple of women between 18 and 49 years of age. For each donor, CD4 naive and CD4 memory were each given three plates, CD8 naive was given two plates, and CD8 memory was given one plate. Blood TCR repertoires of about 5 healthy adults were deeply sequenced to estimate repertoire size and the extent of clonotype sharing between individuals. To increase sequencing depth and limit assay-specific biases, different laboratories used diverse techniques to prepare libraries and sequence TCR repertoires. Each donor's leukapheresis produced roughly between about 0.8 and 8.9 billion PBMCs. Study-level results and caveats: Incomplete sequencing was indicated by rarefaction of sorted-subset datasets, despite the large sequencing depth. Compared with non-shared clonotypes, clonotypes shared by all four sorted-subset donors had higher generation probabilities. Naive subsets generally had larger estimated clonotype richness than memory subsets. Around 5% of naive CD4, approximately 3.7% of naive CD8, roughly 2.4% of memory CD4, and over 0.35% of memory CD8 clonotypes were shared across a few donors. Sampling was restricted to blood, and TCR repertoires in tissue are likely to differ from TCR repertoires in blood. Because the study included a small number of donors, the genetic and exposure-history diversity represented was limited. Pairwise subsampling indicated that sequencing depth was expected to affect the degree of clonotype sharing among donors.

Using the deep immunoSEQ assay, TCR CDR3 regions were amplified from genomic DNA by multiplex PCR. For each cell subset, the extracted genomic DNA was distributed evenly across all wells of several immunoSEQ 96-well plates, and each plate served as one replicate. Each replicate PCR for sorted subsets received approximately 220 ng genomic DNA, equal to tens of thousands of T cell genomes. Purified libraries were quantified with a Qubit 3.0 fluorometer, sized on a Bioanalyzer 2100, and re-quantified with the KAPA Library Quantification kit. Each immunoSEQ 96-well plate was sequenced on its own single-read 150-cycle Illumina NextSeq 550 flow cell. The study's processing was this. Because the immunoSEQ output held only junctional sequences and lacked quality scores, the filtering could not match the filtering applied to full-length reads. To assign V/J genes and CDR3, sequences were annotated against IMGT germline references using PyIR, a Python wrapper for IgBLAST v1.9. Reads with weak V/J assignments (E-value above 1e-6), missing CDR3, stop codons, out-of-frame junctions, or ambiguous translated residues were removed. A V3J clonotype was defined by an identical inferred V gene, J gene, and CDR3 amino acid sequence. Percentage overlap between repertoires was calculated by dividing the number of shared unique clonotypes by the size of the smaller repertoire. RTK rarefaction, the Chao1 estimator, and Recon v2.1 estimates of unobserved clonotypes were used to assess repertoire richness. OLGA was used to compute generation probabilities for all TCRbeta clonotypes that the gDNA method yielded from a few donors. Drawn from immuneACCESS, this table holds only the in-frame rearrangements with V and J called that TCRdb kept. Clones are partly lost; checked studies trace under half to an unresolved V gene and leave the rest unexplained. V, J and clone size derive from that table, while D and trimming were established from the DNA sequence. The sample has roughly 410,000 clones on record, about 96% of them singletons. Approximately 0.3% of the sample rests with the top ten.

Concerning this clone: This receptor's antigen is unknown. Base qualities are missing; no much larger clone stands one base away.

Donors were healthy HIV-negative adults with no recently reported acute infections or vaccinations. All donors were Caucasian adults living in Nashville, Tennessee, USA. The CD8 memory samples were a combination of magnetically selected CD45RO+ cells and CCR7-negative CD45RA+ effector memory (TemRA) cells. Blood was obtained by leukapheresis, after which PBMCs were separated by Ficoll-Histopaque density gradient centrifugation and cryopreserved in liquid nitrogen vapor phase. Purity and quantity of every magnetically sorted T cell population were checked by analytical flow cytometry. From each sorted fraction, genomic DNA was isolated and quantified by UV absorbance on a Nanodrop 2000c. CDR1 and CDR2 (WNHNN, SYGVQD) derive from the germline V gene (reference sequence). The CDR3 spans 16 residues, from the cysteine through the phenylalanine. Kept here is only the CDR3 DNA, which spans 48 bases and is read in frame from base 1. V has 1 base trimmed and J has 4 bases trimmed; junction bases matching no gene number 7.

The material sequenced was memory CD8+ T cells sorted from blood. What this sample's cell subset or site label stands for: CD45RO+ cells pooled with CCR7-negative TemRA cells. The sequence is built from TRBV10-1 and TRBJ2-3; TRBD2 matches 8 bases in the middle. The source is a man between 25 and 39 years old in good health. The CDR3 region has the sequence CASSELLAGPADTQYF. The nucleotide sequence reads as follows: TGCGCCAGCAGTGAGTTATTAGCGGGGCCCGCAGATACGCAGTATTTT.